A selection of T cell receptor beta chains follows, all from one sample in a study of T cell changes during pregnancy in multiple sclerosis. Produced via immunoSEQ multiplex PCR; TCRdb's table is partial and in-frame only. Altogether 17,000 or so clones are present, approximately 91% being singletons, with the ten largest covering roughly 12%. Sequences were derived from CD8+ T cells from peripheral blood mononuclear cells, sampled after pregnancy. The receptor set was obtained from a female donor in good health, enrolled as a control in a pregnancy study. The CDR3 runs from the conserved cysteine through the conserved F or W. The D gene is left open where the match is weak. Size is omitted from some rows. Given values are once, few, many or a class for expanded clones.

d_gene: -; abundance: -; v_gene: TRBV6-5; j_gene: TRBJ2-5; CDR3nt: TGTGCCAGCAGTCACCTTATGGAGGAGACCCAGTACTTC; CDR3aa: CASSHLMEETQYF
d_gene: -; abundance: -; v_gene: TRBV5-4; j_gene: TRBJ1-1; CDR3nt: TGTGCCAGCAGCTTTGGCGGGAACACTGAAGCTTTCTTT; CDR3aa: CASSFGGNTEAFF
d_gene: -; abundance: -; v_gene: TRBV7-9; j_gene: TRBJ2-5; CDR3nt: TGTGCCAGCAGCTTAGCGCTGAGTTGGGAGACCCAGTACTTC; CDR3aa: CASSLALSWETQYF
d_gene: -; abundance: -; v_gene: TRBV2; j_gene: TRBJ2-7; CDR3nt: TGTGCCAGCAGGGCCGAATACGAGCAGTACTTC; CDR3aa: CASRAEYEQYF
d_gene: TRBD1; abundance: -; v_gene: TRBV15; j_gene: TRBJ2-7; CDR3nt: TGTGCCACCAGCAGATCGACCGGGACAGGGGGCGAGCAGTACTTC; CDR3aa: CATSRSTGTGGEQYF
d_gene: -; abundance: -; v_gene: TRBV7-2; j_gene: TRBJ2-1; CDR3nt: TGTGCCAGCAGCTTAAAGGGGCCTTACTCCTACAATGAGCAGTTCTTC; CDR3aa: CASSLKGPYSYNEQFF
d_gene: TRBD1; abundance: -; v_gene: TRBV7-8; j_gene: TRBJ1-3; CDR3nt: TGTGCCAGCAGCTTGGGACAGGGGTATTACTCTGGAAACACCATATATTTT; CDR3aa: CASSLGQGYYSGNTIYF
d_gene: -; abundance: -; v_gene: TRBV5-4; j_gene: TRBJ2-2; CDR3nt: TGTGCCAGCAATGGCAACACCGGGGAGCTGTTTTTT; CDR3aa: CASNGNTGELFF
d_gene: -; abundance: -; v_gene: TRBV7-2; j_gene: TRBJ1-4; CDR3nt: TGTGCCAGCAGCTCGGGGGGCAATTTTGGGAATGAAAAACTGTTTTTT; CDR3aa: CASSSGGNFGNEKLFF
d_gene: TRBD2; abundance: -; v_gene: TRBV19; j_gene: TRBJ2-1; CDR3nt: TGTGCCAGTAGTATCGGACTAGCGGGGGGCTCTCCCTACTACAATGAGCAGTTCTTC; CDR3aa: CASSIGLAGGSPYYNEQFF
d_gene: TRBD2; abundance: -; v_gene: TRBV11-2; j_gene: TRBJ2-1; CDR3nt: TGTGCCAGCAGCCCCGGTTTGGGGACTAGCGAGAATGAGCAGTTCTTC; CDR3aa: CASSPGLGTSENEQFF
d_gene: -; abundance: -; v_gene: TRBV2; j_gene: TRBJ1-1; CDR3nt: TGTGCCATCCAAGGTTTACAGGGAACGAGGCACACTGAAGCTTTCTTT; CDR3aa: CAIQGLQGTRHTEAFF
d_gene: TRBD1; abundance: -; v_gene: TRBV4-1; j_gene: TRBJ1-1; CDR3nt: TGCGCCAGCAGCCCCAGACAGGGGATAAAGCGGATGAACACTGAAGCTTTCTTT; CDR3aa: CASSPRQGIKRMNTEAFF
d_gene: -; abundance: once; v_gene: TRBV6-1; j_gene: TRBJ2-7; CDR3nt: TGTGCCAGCGACGACACGCAGGAGATAGCGGAGCAGTACTTC; CDR3aa: CASDDTQEIAEQYF
d_gene: TRBD1; abundance: -; v_gene: TRBV29-1; j_gene: TRBJ2-7; CDR3nt: TGCAGCGTTGTTGAGGACAGGGCCGGCGAGCAGTACTTC; CDR3aa: CSVVEDRAGEQYF
d_gene: TRBD1; abundance: -; v_gene: TRBV5-4; j_gene: TRBJ1-4; CDR3nt: TGTGCCAGCAGCCTCGACAGGGACGGTGAAAAACTGTTTTTT; CDR3aa: CASSLDRDGEKLFF